This T cell receptor beta chain appears in the sequencing data of a study of long-term antiretroviral therapy in people with HIV. Points from the study as a whole: Dating from the mid-2000s to the late 2010s, the blood was possibly obtained under older ART regimens. Within the repertoire, clones expanded before ART were dominant at all time points.

This CDR3 has 14 residues. V shed 4 bases, J shed 6 bases, and the junction held 5 bases outside the gene matches. Germline CDR1 reads SGHAT; CDR2 reads FQNNGV. Sampling of each donor yielded at least one pre-ART PBMC sample and at least two post-ART PBMC samples. Without exception, participants with HIV were treated in the United States. As to this clone: Antigen specificity is unknown.

immunoSEQ v3.0 was run at survey level. Method: immunoSEQ multiplex PCR; TCRdb's copy keeps in-frame clones and lacks some. Of tens of thousands of clones listed, roughly nine tenths are singletons. The sequence was collected from a woman between 50 and 59 years old with HIV. The sequencing here drew on unsorted PBMCs, taken 0.1 years before starting antiretroviral therapy. V and J are TRBV11-2 and TRBJ2-7; TRBD1 aligns across 11 bases. The CDR3 sequence: CASSSGQGAGEQYF. CDR3 nucleotides: TGTGCCAGCAGCTCCGGACAGGGGGCGGGCGAGCAGTACTTC.